These 25 T cell receptor beta chains came from one sample sequenced in a study of CD8 T cells in Susac syndrome. Roughly 0.45 to 1 ug RNA was reverse transcribed with random hexamers. Via MiXCR, TCRdb re-called the immunoSEQ multiplex PCR reads, giving one row per CDR3 protein. The sample shows 150,000 to 200,000 distinct CDR3 sequences, 90% to 95% of them seen only once. Sequencing was performed on CD4+ T cells from PBMCs. These receptors were collected from a human donor in good health.

This clonotype occurred once. The CDR3 bases are TGTGCCAGCAGACCCGACAGGGGCGAGCAGTACTTC. Protein sequence: CASRPDRGEQYF. The V gene is TRBV3-1, the J gene TRBJ2-7; 8 bases map to TRBD1. Trimming at V came to 6 bases and at J to 6 bases, leaving 4 bases not matched to a gene. The germline V gene has CDR1 LGHDT and CDR2 YNNKEL (reference sequence). The CDR3 length is 12 residues.

This sequence joins TRBV2 and TRBJ2-3; 10 bases fit TRBD2. The germline V gene has CDR1 SNHLY and CDR2 FYNNEI. The V gene end was trimmed by 4 bases and the J gene end by 2 bases; junction bases not matched to a gene: 6. This CDR3 is 16 amino acids long. CDR3 amino acids: CASSGERGGVTDTQYF. The CDR3 DNA reads TGTGCCAGCAGTGGAGAGCGGGGGGGCGTCACAGATACGCAGTATTTT.

The rearrangement uses TRBV20-1 and TRBJ1-1, with D hard to call. The CDR3 covers 14 residues. Trimming removed 1 base at V and 1 base at J, with 10 bases between. Germline CDR1 is DFQATT and CDR2 is SNEGSKA (reference sequence). Here the CDR3 reads CSARGHSGNTEAFF. The DNA of the CDR3 is TGCAGTGCTAGAGGCCATTCCGGGAACACTGAAGCTTTCTTT.

This chain uses TRBV29-1 with TRBJ1-2, with D unclear. CDR3 length equals 11 residues. Trimming removed 6 bases from V and 2 bases from J, with 7 bases in between. Germline CDR1 and CDR2: SQVTM and ANQGSEA. CDR3 sequence (DNA): TGCAGCGTCACAGAGAACTATGGCTACACCTTC. It translates to CSVTENYGYTF.

The chain employs TRBV29-1 and TRBJ1-5, with a possible D match to TRBD1 (6 bases). This CDR3 has 13 residues. V lost 3 bases to trimming and J lost 7 bases, with 13 bases between them. CDR1 SQVTM and CDR2 ANQGSEA come from the germline V gene. CDR3 protein: CSVDQGIGQPQHF. CDR3 nucleotide sequence: TGCAGCGTTGATCAGGGGATCGGGCAGCCCCAGCATTTT.

This clonotype was picked up one time. This chain links TRBV9 with TRBJ2-5, with unresolved D. Trimming left V 0 bases short and J 5 bases short, with 11 bases between. The V gene's germline CDR1 is SGDLS and CDR2 YYNGEE. This CDR3 contains 14 residues. The CDR3 DNA reads as TGTGCCAGCAGCGTAGCGGTTAGTGGGGAGACCCAGTACTTC. It translates to CASSVAVSGETQYF.

The CDR3 DNA sequence: TGTGCCAGCAGTCCACGGGTTGGCGGGGCCGCAGATACGCAGTATTTT. Residues: CASSPRVGGAADTQYF. The rearrangement links TRBV2 to TRBJ2-3, with D perhaps matching TRBD2 (6 bases). The CDR3 has 16 amino acids. The V end lost 5 bases, the J end lost 4 bases, and 19 bases lay between the germline ends. CDR1 and CDR2 from the germline V gene are SNHLY and FYNNEI.

CDR3 sequence (DNA): TGTGCCAGCAGCGTAGCGGCCACCGGGGAGCTGTTTTTT. Protein: CASSVAATGELFF. The chain joins TRBV9 to TRBJ2-2, with unresolved D. The CDR3 covers 13 residues. With 0 bases removed from V and 4 bases from J, the gap between germline ends came to 4 bases. CDR1 and CDR2 from the germline V gene are SGDLS and YYNGEE.

This chain uses TRBV29-1 with TRBJ2-3; 7 bases are a match to TRBD2. The germline CDR1 and CDR2 sequences are SQVTM and ANQGSEA. The CDR3 contains 15 residues. The J segment lost 4 bases and the V segment lost 2 bases, leaving 9 bases of the junction unmatched. The CDR3 is CSVETGGDYADTQYF. DNA for the CDR3: TGCAGCGTTGAAACGGGGGGAGATTACGCAGATACGCAGTATTTT.

This clonotype was recorded once. The rearrangement joins TRBV7-2 to TRBJ2-7; the match to TRBD2 covers 13 bases. The V and J ends lost 6 bases and 7 bases, in that order; junction bases with no gene match: 6. The germline V gene encodes CDR1 SGHTA and CDR2 FQGNSA. The CDR3 totals 14 residues. The CDR3 protein is CASRRTSGGTEQYF. CDR3 coding DNA: TGTGCCAGCAGGAGGACTAGCGGGGGAACGGAGCAGTACTTC.

The chain combines TRBV11-2 with TRBJ2-5; D unresolved. CDR1 is SGHAT, CDR2 FQNNGV, per germline. The CDR3 sequence is 14 residues long. V was shortened by 1 base and J by 4 bases, with 10 bases between the two germline ends. CDR3 region: CASSLGGSSETQYF. The CDR3 nucleotides read TGTGCCAGCAGCTTAGGGGGTAGCTCAGAGACCCAGTACTTC. The full variable domain, with the rest looked up from reference TRBV11-2 and TRBJ2-5, is EAGVAQSPRYKIIEKRQSVAFWCNPISGHATLYWYQQILGQGPKLLIQFQNNGVVDDSQLPKDRFSAERLKGVDSTLKIQPAKLEDSAVYLCASSLGGSSETQYFGPGTRLLVL.

This chain uses TRBV7-3 with TRBJ2-3, with D possibly TRBD1 on 6 matching bases. V lost 5 bases and J 2 bases, leaving 11 bases between the germline ends. The CDR3 runs to 14 residues. Looked up from germline, CDR1 is SGHTA and CDR2 is FQGTGA. CDR3 DNA: TGTGCCAGCAGCACACAGGGTCCCACAGATACGCAGTATTTT. Its translation: CASSTQGPTDTQYF.

The chain links TRBV20-1 to TRBJ2-5; D is unclear. CDR1 is DFQATT, CDR2 SNEGSKA, per germline (reference sequence). V lost 3 bases and J lost 5, with 10 bases in between. This CDR3 comprises 12 residues. The CDR3 DNA reads TGCAGTGCTAGTGACTTAAAGGAGACCCAGTACTTC. It codes for CSASDLKETQYF.

This clonotype came up a few times. The chain uses TRBV29-1 and TRBJ2-3; D is perhaps TRBD1 (6 bases). From germline, CDR1 is SQVTM and CDR2 ANQGSEA. With 5 bases removed from V and 0 bases from J, the gap between germline ends came to 15 bases. The CDR3 is 15 residues long. The chain's CDR3 is CSVSIGQSSTDTQYF. The CDR3 DNA follows: TGCAGCGTTTCTATCGGACAGTCTAGCACAGATACGCAGTATTTT.

The rearrangement joins TRBV4-3 to TRBJ1-1, with a weak D call TRBD1 (6 bases). Per the germline V gene, CDR1 is LGHNA and CDR2 is YSLEER. With 0 bases removed from V and 5 bases from J, the gap between germline ends came to 13 bases. CDR3 length: 15 amino acids. CDR3 residues: CASSQDLSQGTEAFF. The CDR3, as DNA: TGCGCCAGCAGCCAAGATCTAAGTCAGGGGACTGAAGCTTTCTTT.

The V gene is TRBV20-1, the J gene TRBJ2-7; TRBD1 might be the D (6 bases). CDR1 is DFQATT, CDR2 SNEGSKA, per germline (reference sequence). The V and J ends lost 3 bases and 7 bases respectively, with 16 bases between them. CDR3 length: 13 residues. The CDR3 loop is CSARGDILGEQYF. CDR3 coding DNA: TGCAGTGCTAGGGGGGACATTCTTGGGGAGCAGTACTTC.

This sequence joins TRBV3-1 and TRBJ2-5; D remains unclear. V lost 5 bases and J 3 bases, leaving 10 bases between the germline ends. The CDR3 runs 13 residues. Germline CDR1 and CDR2: LGHDT and YNNKEL (reference sequence). This CDR3 reads CASSFRRKETQYF. As DNA, the CDR3 is TGTGCCAGCAGCTTTCGAAGAAAAGAGACCCAGTACTTC.

The V gene is TRBV6-2 or TRBV6-3, the J gene TRBJ1-2; D remains unclear. Germline assignment: CDR1 MNHEY and CDR2 SVGEGT. Trimming removed 7 bases from V and 2 bases from J, with 8 bases in between. This CDR3 comprises 12 residues. The CDR3 loop reads CASTEQNYGYTF. In nucleotides, the CDR3 is TGTGCCAGCACCGAACAGAACTATGGCTACACCTTC.

CDR3 in amino acids: CASSRDRGQPQHF. In DNA, the CDR3 is TGTGCCAGCAGCCGGGACAGGGGTCAGCCCCAGCATTTT. The chain couples TRBV3-1 to TRBJ1-5; TRBD1 matches at 10 bases. The CDR3 length is 13 residues. CDR1 and CDR2 from the germline V gene are LGHDT and YNNKEL (reference sequence). Trimming took 4 bases from V and 6 from J; bases not matched to a gene: 0.

The genes are TRBV5-6 and TRBJ2-5, with TRBD1 matching over 7 bases. The V segment lost 2 bases and the J segment 5 bases; nucleotides outside the gene matches: 3. The germline V gene has CDR1 SGHDT and CDR2 YYEEEE. The length of the CDR3 is 13 residues. The CDR3 nucleotides are TGTGCCAGCAGCTTCCGACAGGGCGAGACCCAGTACTTC. Translated: CASSFRQGETQYF.

The J gene is TRBJ2-1, the V gene TRBV11-1; TRBD2 aligns across 7 bases. V lost 2 bases, J lost 0 bases, and 4 bases stayed unmatched. Germline assignment: CDR1 SGHAT and CDR2 FQDESV (reference sequence). CDR3 length: 16 residues. Written as DNA, the CDR3 is TGTGCCAGCAGCTTACGGCTAGCGGACTCCTACAATGAGCAGTTCTTC. It codes for CASSLRLADSYNEQFF.

The CDR3 spells CASSSGQGSYEQYF. The CDR3 DNA reads as TGTGCCAGCAGCTCCGGACAGGGCTCCTACGAGCAGTACTTC. The chain joins TRBV11-2 to TRBJ2-7; TRBD1 matches at 8 bases. The germline gives CDR1 SGHAT, CDR2 FQNNGV. V shed 4 bases and J 0 bases; nucleotides not matched to a gene: 2. The CDR3 extends over 14 amino acids.

The rearrangement joins TRBV4-1 to TRBJ2-3; D assignment may be TRBD1 or TRBD2 (6 bases each). Trimming took off 1 base at V and 1 base at J, with 12 bases between the two ends. CDR1 is MGHRA and CDR2 is YSYEKL in the germline V gene. CDR3 length: 16 residues. The CDR3 is CASSQVPGAGTDTQYF. The CDR3 region has the DNA TGCGCCAGCAGCCAAGTCCCGGGGGCAGGCACAGATACGCAGTATTTT.

This chain joins TRBV4-1 and TRBJ1-1; 7 bases match TRBD1. Per germline, CDR1 MGHRA and CDR2 YSYEKL. The CDR3 sequence is 15 residues long. Germline trimming cut 1 base from V and 5 bases from J; bases unmatched to any gene: 7. The CDR3 protein is CASSQAYRGRTEAFF. The CDR3 nucleotides are TGCGCCAGCAGCCAAGCGTACAGGGGCCGAACTGAAGCTTTCTTT.

The V call is TRBV29-1, the J call TRBJ2-2; D perhaps matches TRBD1 (6 bases). The CDR3 consists of 14 residues. V was cut by 4 bases and J by 3 bases, with 12 bases left in between. Germline V gene lookup returns CDR1 SQVTM and CDR2 ANQGSEA. DNA of the CDR3: TGCAGCGTTGGAACAGGGCGGGACACCGGGGAGCTGTTTTTT. It is translated as CSVGTGRDTGELFF.